This T cell receptor beta chain emerged from a study of blood T cell repertoires in COVID-19. Study in general: PBMCs, B-cell-depleted T cells, or T cells were the source of the cDNA or gDNA that made up the material.

The CDR3 runs 14 residues. The V end was cut by 0 bases, the J end by 6 bases, with 8 bases between. Looked up from germline, CDR1 is MNHEY and CDR2 is SVGAGI. Repertoires were generated with immunoSEQ multiplex PCR, while TCRdb's copy carries only in-frame clones and drops some. Of 350,000 to 500,000 clones in the sample, approximately 90% were seen once. The sequenced material came from PBMCs or T cells enriched from blood (not recorded which). The chain carries TRBV6-5 and TRBJ2-2, with D unresolved. The TCR sequence derives from a woman aged 18-29 years who had been exposed to COVID-19. CDR3 DNA sequence: TGTGCCAGCAGTTACTCGATCGCGTCCGGGGAGCTGTTTTTT. It translates to CASSYSIASGELFF.